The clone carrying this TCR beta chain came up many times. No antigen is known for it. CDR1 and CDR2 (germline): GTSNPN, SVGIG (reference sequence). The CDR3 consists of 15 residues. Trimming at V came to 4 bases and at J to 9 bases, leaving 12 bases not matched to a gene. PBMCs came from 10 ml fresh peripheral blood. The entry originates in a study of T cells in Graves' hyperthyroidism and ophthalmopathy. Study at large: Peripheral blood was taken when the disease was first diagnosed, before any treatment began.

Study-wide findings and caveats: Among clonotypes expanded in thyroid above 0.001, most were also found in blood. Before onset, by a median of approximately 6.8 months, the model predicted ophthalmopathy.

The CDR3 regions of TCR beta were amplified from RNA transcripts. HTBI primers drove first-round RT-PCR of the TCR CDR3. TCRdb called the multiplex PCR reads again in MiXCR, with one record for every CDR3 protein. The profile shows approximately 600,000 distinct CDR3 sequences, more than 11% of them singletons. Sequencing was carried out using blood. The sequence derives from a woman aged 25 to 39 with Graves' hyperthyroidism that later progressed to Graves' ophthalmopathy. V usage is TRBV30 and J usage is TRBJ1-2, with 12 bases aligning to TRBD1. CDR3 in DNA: TGTGCCTGGATCCCGGGACAGGGGGCCCTCCGGCGCTACACCTTC. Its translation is CAWIPGQGALRRYTF.